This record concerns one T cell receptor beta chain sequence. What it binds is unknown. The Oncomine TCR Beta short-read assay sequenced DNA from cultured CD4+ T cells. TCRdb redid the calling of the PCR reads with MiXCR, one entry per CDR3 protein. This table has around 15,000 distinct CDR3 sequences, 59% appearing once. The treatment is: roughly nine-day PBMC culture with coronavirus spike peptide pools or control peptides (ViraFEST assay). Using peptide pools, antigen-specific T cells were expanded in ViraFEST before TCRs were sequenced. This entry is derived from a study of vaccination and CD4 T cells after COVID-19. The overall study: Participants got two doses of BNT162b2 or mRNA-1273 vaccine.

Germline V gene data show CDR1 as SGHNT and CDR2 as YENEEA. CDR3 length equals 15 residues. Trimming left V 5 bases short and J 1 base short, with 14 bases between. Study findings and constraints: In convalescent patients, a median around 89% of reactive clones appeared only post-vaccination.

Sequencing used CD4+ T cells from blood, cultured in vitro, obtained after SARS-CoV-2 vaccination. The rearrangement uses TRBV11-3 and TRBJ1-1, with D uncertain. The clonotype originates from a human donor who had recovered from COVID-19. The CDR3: CASSARRSGNTEAFF. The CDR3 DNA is TGTGCCAGCAGCGCCCGCAGGTCTGGGAACACTGAAGCTTTCTTT.